The 8 T cell receptor beta chains below all came from one sample that was sequenced in a study of beta chain features in type 1 diabetes listed by TCRdb under 2018. Paper-wide results and their limitations: A moderate but significant shortening of TCRB CDR3 length was observed in type 1 diabetes patients in all four CD4+ subsets.

Library creation used the immunoSEQ multiplex PCR assay. The entire isolated RNA was reverse transcribed using the High Capacity cDNA Reverse Transcription Kit, and thus expressed TCRB transcripts were sequenced. TCRdb limited this immuneACCESS table to in-frame rearrangements with V and J called. A share of clones is missing; checked studies link under half to unresolved V genes, and the rest is unexplained. The sample profile shows some 170,000 clones; roughly 59% of them were found once. Approximately 0.089% of the sample belongs to the ten largest clones. Which antigens these TCRs recognize remains unknown. The sample comprised naive CD4+ T cells from blood. Read against the paper, the sample's cell subset or site label means: true naive CD4+ T cells. These receptors came from a man in his thirties or forties with type 1 diabetes.

This clone was detected only a few times. The chain recombines TRBV2 with TRBJ2-3; 9 nucleotides agree with TRBD2. Germline values: CDR1 SNHLY, CDR2 FYNNEI. The V and J ends lost 5 bases and 3 bases, in that order; junction bases with no gene match: 6. There are 15 residues in the CDR3. The CDR3 DNA reads as TGTGCCAGCAGTACGGGGCTAGCGGGGACAGATACGCAGTATTTT. This gives the protein CASSTGLAGTDTQYF.

The chain links TRBV25-1 to TRBJ2-3; D is perhaps TRBD2 (6 bases). CDR1 and CDR2 from the germline V gene are MGHDK and SYGVNS. The CDR3 is 14 amino acids. Trimming took off 4 bases at V and 8 bases at J, with 16 bases between the two ends. As DNA, the CDR3 is TGTGCCAGCAGTGGGTACCGGGACTCCCGTACGCAGTATTTT. Its translation is CASSGYRDSRTQYF.

V gene TRBV10-3 combines with J gene TRBJ2-7; 10 bases are shared with TRBD1. The ends lost 8 bases at V and 6 bases at J; junction bases unmatched: 4. This CDR3 is built from 12 residues. From germline, CDR1 is ENHRY and CDR2 SYGVKD. In DNA, the CDR3 is TGTGCCATCGGGACAGGGGCGATCGAGCAGTACTTC. It specifies CAIGTGAIEQYF.

The sample holds a few counts of this clone. This chain links TRBV29-1 with TRBJ2-3; 7 bases map to TRBD1. With 3 bases clipped from V and 2 bases from J, the junction kept 8 bases outside the gene matches. The CDR3 runs to 15 residues. Germline assignment: CDR1 SQVTM and CDR2 ANQGSEA. The CDR3 DNA sequence: TGCAGCGTTGATGACTGGGGACAGTACACAGATACGCAGTATTTT. This gives the protein CSVDDWGQYTDTQYF.

CDR3: CAWSVLTSNQPQHF. CDR3 coding DNA: TGTGCCTGGAGTGTACTCACCAGCAATCAGCCCCAGCATTTT. V usage is TRBV30 and J usage is TRBJ1-5; D is unresolved. CDR1 is GTSNPN, CDR2 SVGIG, per germline (reference sequence). The V and J ends lost 0 bases and 1 base respectively, with 7 bases between them. The length of the CDR3 is 14 residues.

V usage is TRBV19 and J usage is TRBJ1-5; the match to TRBD1 covers 9 bases. Trimming cost V 8 bases and J 6 bases; bases outside gene matches: 11. Germline V lookup: CDR1 LNHDA, CDR2 SQIVND (reference sequence). The CDR3 has 15 residues. CDR3 nucleotide sequence: TGTGCCAGTTTGGGAGGACAGGGGTCTCCTCAGCCCCAGCATTTT. Encoded protein: CASLGGQGSPQPQHF.

V gene TRBV6-5 combines with J gene TRBJ1-2; a weak D match, TRBD1 (6 bases). The CDR3 is 13 amino acids. Trimming stripped 0 bases from V and 8 bases from J, with 10 bases between. Germline CDR1 MNHEY, CDR2 SVGAGI. This CDR3 is CASSYSQGYGYTF. The CDR3 DNA sequence: TGTGCCAGCAGTTACTCTCAGGGGTACGGCTACACCTTC.

The chain uses TRBV7-2 and TRBJ2-4; D remains ambiguous. This CDR3 comprises 14 residues. Deletions cut 5 bases from V and 0 bases from J, with 8 bases between. The germline gives CDR1 SGHTA, CDR2 FQGNSA. The DNA of the CDR3 is TGTGCCAGCAGCCCCCGATTAGCCAAAAACATTCAGTACTTC. Its protein product is CASSPRLAKNIQYF.